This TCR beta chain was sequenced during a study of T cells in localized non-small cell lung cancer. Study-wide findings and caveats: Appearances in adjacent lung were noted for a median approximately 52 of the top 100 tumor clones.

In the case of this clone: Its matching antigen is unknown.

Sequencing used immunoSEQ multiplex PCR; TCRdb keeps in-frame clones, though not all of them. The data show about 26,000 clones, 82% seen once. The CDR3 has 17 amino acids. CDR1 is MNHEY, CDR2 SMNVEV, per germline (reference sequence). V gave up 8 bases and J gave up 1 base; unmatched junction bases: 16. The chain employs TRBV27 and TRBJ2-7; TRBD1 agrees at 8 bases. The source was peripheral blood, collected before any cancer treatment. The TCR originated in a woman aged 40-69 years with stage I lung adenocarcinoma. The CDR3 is CASSRSFGGQVSYEQYF. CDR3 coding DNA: TGTGCCAGCTCCCGATCATTTGGGGGACAGGTATCCTACGAGCAGTACTTC.